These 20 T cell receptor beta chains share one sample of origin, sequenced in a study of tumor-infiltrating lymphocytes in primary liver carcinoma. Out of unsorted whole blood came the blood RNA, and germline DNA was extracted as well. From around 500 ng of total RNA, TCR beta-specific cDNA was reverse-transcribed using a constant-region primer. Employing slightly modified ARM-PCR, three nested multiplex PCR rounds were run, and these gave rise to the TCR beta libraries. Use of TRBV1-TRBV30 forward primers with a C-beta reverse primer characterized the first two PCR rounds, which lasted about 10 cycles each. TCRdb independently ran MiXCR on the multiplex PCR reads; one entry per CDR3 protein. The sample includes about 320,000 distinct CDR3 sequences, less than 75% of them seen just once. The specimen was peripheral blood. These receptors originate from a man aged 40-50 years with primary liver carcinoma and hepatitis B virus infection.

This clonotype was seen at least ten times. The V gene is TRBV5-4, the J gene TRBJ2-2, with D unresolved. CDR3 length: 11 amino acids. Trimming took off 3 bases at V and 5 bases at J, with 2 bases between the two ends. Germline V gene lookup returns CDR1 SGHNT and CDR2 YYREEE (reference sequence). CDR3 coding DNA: TGTGCCAGCAGCTCGACCGGGGAGCTGTTTTTT. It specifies CASSSTGELFF.

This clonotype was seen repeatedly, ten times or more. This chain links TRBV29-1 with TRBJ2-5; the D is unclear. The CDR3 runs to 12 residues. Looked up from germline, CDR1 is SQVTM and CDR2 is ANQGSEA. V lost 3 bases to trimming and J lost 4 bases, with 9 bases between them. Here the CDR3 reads CSVEHPRETQYF. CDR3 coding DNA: TGCAGCGTTGAGCATCCCCGAGAGACCCAGTACTTC.

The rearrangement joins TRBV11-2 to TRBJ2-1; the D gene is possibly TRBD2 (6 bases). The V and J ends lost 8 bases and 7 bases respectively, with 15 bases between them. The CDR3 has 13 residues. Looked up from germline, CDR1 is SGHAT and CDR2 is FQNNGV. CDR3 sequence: CASPRRETNEQFF. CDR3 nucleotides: TGTGCCAGCCCAAGGAGGGAGACTAATGAGCAGTTCTTC.

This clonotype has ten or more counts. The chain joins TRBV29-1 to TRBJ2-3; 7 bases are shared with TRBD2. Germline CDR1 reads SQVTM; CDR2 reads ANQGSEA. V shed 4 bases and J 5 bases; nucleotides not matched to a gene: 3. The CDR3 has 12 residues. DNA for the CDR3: TGCAGCGTTGGCAGGGAGGGAGATACGCAGTATTTT. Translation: CSVGREGDTQYF.

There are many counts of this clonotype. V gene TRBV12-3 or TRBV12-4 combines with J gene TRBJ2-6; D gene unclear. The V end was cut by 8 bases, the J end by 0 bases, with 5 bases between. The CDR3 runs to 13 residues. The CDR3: CASAISGANVLTF. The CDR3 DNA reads TGTGCCAGCGCGATCTCTGGGGCCAACGTCCTGACTTTC.

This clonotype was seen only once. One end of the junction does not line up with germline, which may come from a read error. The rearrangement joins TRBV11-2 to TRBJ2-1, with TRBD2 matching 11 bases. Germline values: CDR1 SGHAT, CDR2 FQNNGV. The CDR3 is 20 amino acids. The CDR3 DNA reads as TGTGCCAGCAGCTTAGTCGGGGGACGCGTTACTAGCGGGAGTAACAATGAGCTGTTCTTC. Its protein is CASSLVGGRVTSGSNNELFF.

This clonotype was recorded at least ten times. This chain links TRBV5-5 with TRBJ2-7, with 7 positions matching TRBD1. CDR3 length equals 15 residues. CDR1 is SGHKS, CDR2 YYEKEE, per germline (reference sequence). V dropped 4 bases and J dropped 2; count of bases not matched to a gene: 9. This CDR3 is CASSPNPTGPYEQYF. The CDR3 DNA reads TGTGCCAGCAGCCCCAATCCGACAGGGCCCTACGAGCAGTACTTC.

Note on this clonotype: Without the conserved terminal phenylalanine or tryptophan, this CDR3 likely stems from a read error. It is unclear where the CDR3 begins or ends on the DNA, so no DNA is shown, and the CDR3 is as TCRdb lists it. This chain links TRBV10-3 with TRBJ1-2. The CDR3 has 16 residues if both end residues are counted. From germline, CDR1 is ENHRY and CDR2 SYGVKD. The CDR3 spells CAISDPRTAVGYGYTI.

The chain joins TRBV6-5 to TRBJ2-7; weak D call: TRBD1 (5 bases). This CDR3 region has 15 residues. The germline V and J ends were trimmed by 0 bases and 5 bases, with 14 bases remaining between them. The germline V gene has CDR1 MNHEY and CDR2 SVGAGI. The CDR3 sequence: CASSYSPQGGHEQYF. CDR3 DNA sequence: TGTGCCAGCAGTTACTCTCCCCAGGGTGGCCACGAGCAGTACTTC.

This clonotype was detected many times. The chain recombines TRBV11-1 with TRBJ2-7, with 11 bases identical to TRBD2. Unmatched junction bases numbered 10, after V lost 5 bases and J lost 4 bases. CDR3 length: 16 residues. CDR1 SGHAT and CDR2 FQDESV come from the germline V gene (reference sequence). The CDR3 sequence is CASSLNLAGGLYEQYF. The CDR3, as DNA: TGTGCCAGCAGCCTTAATCTAGCGGGAGGATTATACGAGCAGTACTTC.

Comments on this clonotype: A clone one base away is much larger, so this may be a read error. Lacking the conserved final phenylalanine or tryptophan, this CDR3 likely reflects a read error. Here the CDR3 DNA reads TGTGCCAGCAGCATGACAGGGACGGAGACCCAGTACTCC. The encoded protein is CASSMTGTETQYS. V gene TRBV12-3 or TRBV12-4 combines with J gene TRBJ2-5; 7 bases line up with TRBD1. The CDR3 has 13 residues. Losses at the gene ends were 6 bases for V and 5 bases for J; bases not matched to a gene: 6.

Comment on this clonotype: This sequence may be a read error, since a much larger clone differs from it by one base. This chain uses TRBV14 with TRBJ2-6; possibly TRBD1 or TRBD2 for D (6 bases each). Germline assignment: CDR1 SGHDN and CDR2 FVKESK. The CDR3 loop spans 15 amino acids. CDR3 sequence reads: CASSQAGAGVNVLTF. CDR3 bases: TGTGCCAGCAGCCAAGCGGGGGCTGGGGTCAACGTCCTGACTTTC.

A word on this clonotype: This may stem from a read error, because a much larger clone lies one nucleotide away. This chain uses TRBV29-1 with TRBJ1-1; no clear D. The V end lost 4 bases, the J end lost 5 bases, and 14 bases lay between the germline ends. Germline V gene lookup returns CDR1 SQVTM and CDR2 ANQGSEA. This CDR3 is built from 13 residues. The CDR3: CSVVIQQETEAFF. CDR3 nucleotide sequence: TGCAGCGTTGTCATACAACAAGAAACTGAAGCTTTCTTT.

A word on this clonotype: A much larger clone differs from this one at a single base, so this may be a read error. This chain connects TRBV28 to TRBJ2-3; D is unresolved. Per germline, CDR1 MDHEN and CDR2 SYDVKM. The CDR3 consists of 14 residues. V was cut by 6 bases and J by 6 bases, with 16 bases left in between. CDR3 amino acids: CASSLPPGSDTQYF. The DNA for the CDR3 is TGTGCCAGCAGCCTCCCCCCCGGATCCGATACGCAGTATTTT.

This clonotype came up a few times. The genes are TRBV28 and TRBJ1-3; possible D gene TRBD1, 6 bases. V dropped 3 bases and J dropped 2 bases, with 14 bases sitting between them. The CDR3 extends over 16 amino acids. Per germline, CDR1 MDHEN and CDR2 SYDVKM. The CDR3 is CASSLAGATPGNTIYF. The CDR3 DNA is TGTGCCAGCAGTTTGGCGGGGGCGACCCCTGGAAACACCATATATTTT.

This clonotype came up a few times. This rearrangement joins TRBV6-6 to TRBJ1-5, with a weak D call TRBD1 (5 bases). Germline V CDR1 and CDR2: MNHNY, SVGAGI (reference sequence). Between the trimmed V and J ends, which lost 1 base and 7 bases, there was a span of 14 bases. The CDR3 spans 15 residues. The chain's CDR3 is CASSYLGRADQPQHF. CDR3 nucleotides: TGTGCCAGCAGTTACTTAGGCAGGGCGGACCAGCCCCAGCATTTT.

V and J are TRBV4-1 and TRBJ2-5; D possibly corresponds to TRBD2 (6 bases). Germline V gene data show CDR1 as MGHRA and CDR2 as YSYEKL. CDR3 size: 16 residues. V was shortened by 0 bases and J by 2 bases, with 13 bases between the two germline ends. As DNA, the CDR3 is TGCGCCAGCAGCCAAGACAAGGGAGGAGGACAAGAGACCCAGTACTTC. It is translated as CASSQDKGGGQETQYF.

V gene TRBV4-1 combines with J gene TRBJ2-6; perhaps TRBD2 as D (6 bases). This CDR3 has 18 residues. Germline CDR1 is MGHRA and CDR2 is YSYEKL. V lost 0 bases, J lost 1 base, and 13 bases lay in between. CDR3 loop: CASSQEVLGRSGANVLTF. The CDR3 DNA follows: TGCGCCAGCAGCCAAGAGGTTCTGGGGAGGTCTGGGGCCAACGTCCTGACTTTC.

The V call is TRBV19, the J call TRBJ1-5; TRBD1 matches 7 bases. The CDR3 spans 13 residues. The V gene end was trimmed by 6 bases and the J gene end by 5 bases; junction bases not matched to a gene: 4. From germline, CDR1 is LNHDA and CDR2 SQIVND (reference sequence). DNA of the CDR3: TGTGCCAGTAGGCTGGACAGGTATCAGCCCCAGCATTTT. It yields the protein CASRLDRYQPQHF. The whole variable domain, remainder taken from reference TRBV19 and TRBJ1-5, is DGGITQSPKYLFRKEGQNVTLSCEQNLNHDAMYWYRQDPGQGLRLIYYSQIVNDFQKGDIAEGYSVSREKKESFPLTVTSAQKNPTAFYLCASRLDRYQPQHFGDGTRLSIL.

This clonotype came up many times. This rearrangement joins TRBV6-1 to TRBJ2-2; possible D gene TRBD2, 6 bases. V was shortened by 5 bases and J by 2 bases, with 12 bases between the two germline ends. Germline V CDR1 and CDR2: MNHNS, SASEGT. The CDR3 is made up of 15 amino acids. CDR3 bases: TGTGCCAGCAGTTCCCGTAGCGGTAACACCGGGGAGCTGTTTTTT. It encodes CASSSRSGNTGELFF.